This T cell receptor (beta chain) was sequenced for a study of blood T cell repertoires in COVID-19. Study-level background: Material from acute and convalescent COVID-19 was sourced from the United States, Italy and Spain. From T cells, B-cell-depleted T cells, or PBMCs came the material, which was cDNA or gDNA.

In the authors' methods: Estimated nucleated cell counts came from reference gene primer amplification. Assay used: immunoSEQ multiplex PCR; TCRdb lists only in-frame clones, some missing. V and J calls and clone size are those listed in that table; D and trimming were worked out from the DNA. Of approximately 240,000 clones listed, approximately 86% are singletons. This CDR3 has 15 residues. Trimming took off 6 bases at V and 9 bases at J, with 18 bases between the two ends. Looked up from germline, CDR1 is MNHEY and CDR2 is SMNVEV (reference sequence). Sequenced sample: peripheral blood. The source of this sequence is an elderly woman with active or convalescent COVID-19. The gene calls are TRBV27 and TRBJ1-6, with D possibly being TRBD1 (6 bases). The DNA of the CDR3 is TGTGCCAGCAGCACAGGGATAATTTCGAGTTCACCCCTCCACTTT. Its protein product is CASSTGIISSSPLHF.